The next 14 T cell receptor beta chains were all read from a single sample in a study of cytomegalovirus exposure and HLA in healthy donors listed by TCRdb under 2017. The method was the immunoSEQ multiplex PCR assay. Held by TCRdb, this immuneACCESS table contains in-frame sequences only and omits some clones. Under half of the omission traces to an unresolved V gene where checked; the cause of the rest is unknown. Within this sample are about 360,000 clones, with roughly 85% of them counted one time only. The ten most abundant clones make up roughly 0.83% of the sample. The sample taken for sequencing was PBMCs. These receptors were taken from a young woman in good health and CMV-seronegative.

V is TRBV5-1 and J is TRBJ1-1; TRBD1 matches at 7 bases. CDR1 and CDR2 from the germline V gene are SGHRS and YFSETQ. The CDR3 is 17 amino acids. V lost 2 bases, J lost 1 base, and 11 bases stayed unmatched. CDR3 loop: CASSLQPYGQANTEAFF. CDR3 bases: TGCGCCAGCAGCTTACAACCATATGGACAGGCGAACACTGAAGCTTTCTTT.

V gene TRBV27 combines with J gene TRBJ2-2, with D unclear. CDR3 length: 14 amino acids. Germline loops: CDR1 MNHEY, CDR2 SMNVEV (reference sequence). With 6 bases removed from V and 4 bases from J, the gap between germline ends came to 12 bases. CDR3 nucleotides: TGTGCCAGCAGATCAGGATTTTTCACCGGGGAGCTGTTTTTT. Translating it yields CASRSGFFTGELFF.

The rearrangement uses TRBV15 and TRBJ2-7, with a tentative D call TRBD1 (5 bases). Between the trimmed V and J ends, which lost 0 bases and 2 bases, there was a span of 11 bases. This CDR3 has 15 residues. Germline values: CDR1 LNHNV, CDR2 YYDKDF (reference sequence). The CDR3 here is CATSRDQGRTYEQYF. The DNA for the CDR3 is TGTGCCACCAGCAGAGATCAGGGCAGGACCTACGAGCAGTACTTC. The variable domain in full, completed from reference TRBV15 and TRBJ2-7, reads DAMVIQNPRYQVTQFGKPVTLSCSQTLNHNVMYWYQQKSSQAPKLLFHYYDKDFNNEADTPDNFQSRRPNTSFCFLDIRSPGLGDTAMYLCATSRDQGRTYEQYFGPGTRLTVT.

The chain has TRBV29-1 and TRBJ1-2; 7 bases agree with TRBD1. Looked up from germline, CDR1 is SQVTM and CDR2 is ANQGSEA. V was clipped by 4 bases and J by 6 bases; unmatched bases: 5. The CDR3 contains 12 residues. The CDR3 DNA is TGCAGCGTTGTCACAGGGGCAGATGGCTACACCTTC. Encoded protein: CSVVTGADGYTF.

The rearrangement links TRBV27 to TRBJ1-4; D unclear. From germline, CDR1 is MNHEY and CDR2 SMNVEV (reference sequence). The CDR3 runs to 14 residues. Trimming took off 1 base at V and 5 bases at J, with 8 bases between the two ends. The CDR3 spells CASSLWYGNEKLFF. Here the CDR3 DNA reads TGTGCCAGCAGTTTATGGTATGGCAATGAAAAACTGTTTTTT.

This clone has a single count. The genes are TRBV6-1 and TRBJ2-7; perhaps TRBD2 as D (6 bases). V lost 2 bases and J lost 0, with 14 bases in between. This CDR3 spans 16 amino acids. Germline values: CDR1 MNHNS, CDR2 SASEGT. As DNA, the CDR3 is TGTGCCAGCAGTGAATTCGGAGGGCAAAGCTCCTACGAGCAGTACTTC. Encoded protein: CASSEFGGQSSYEQYF.

As to this clone: The sample holds other DNA sequences that translate to the same CDR3. The V gene is TRBV6-5, the J gene TRBJ1-1, with D tentatively TRBD1 (6 bases). CDR1 MNHEY and CDR2 SVGAGI come from the germline V gene. CDR3 length: 12 amino acids. The ends were cut back, 3 bases at V and 11 bases at J, with 13 bases in the middle. This CDR3 is CASSYGQGSAFF. Written as DNA, the CDR3 is TGTGCCAGCAGTTATGGTCAGGGGTCGGCTTTCTTT.

The chain recombines TRBV5-1 with TRBJ2-3; 10 bases line up with TRBD2. The CDR3 has 16 residues. Germline CDR1 reads SGHRS; CDR2 reads YFSETQ. In DNA, the CDR3 is TGCGCGGCGGAGGGTAGCGGGAGGCTATCCACAGATACGCAGTATTTT. Protein sequence: CAAEGSGRLSTDTQYF. Based on the CDR3 plus reference TRBV5-1 and TRBJ2-3, the full variable domain is KAGVTQTPRYLIKTRGQQVTLSCSPISGHRSVSWYQQTPGQGLQFLFEYFSETQRNKGNFPGRFSGRQFSNSRSEMNVSTLELGDSALYLCAAEGSGRLSTDTQYFGPGTRLTVL.

The chain is built from TRBV2 and TRBJ1-2; weak D call: TRBD1 (6 bases). Trimming left V 7 bases short and J 6 bases short, with 27 bases between. Germline V gene data show CDR1 as SNHLY and CDR2 as FYNNEI. This CDR3 comprises 17 residues. CDR3 amino acids: CASIATSPRGARDGYTF. CDR3 nucleotide sequence: TGTGCCAGCATTGCCACATCGCCTCGGGGGGCACGTGATGGCTACACCTTC.

The gene calls are TRBV6-5 and TRBJ1-1, with D possibly TRBD1 on 5 matching bases. Germline V gene lookup returns CDR1 MNHEY and CDR2 SVGAGI. V was cut by 6 bases and J by 5 bases, with 16 bases left in between. The CDR3 totals 14 residues. The CDR3 reads CASSPFRGRTEAFF. The CDR3 DNA is TGTGCCAGCAGCCCCTTTAGGGGCAGGACTGAAGCTTTCTTT.

In this sample, this clone turned up a few times. This chain uses TRBV4-2 with TRBJ1-6, with D possibly matching TRBD1 (5 bases). This CDR3 is 16 amino acids long. V gave up 0 bases and J gave up 7 bases, with 13 bases separating them. Germline CDR1 LGHNA, CDR2 YNFKEQ. The CDR3: CASSQEGGEPNSPLHF. The CDR3 DNA sequence: TGTGCCAGCAGCCAAGAGGGAGGGGAGCCGAATTCACCCCTCCACTTT.

The rearrangement joins TRBV27 to TRBJ2-1, with 10 bases that match TRBD2. The trim removed 8 bases at V and 2 bases at J, leaving 6 bases unmatched. This CDR3 region has 15 residues. Germline CDR1 and CDR2: MNHEY and SMNVEV (reference sequence). The CDR3 sequence: CASHTSGKTYNEQFF. CDR3 bases: TGTGCCAGCCATACTAGCGGGAAAACCTACAATGAGCAGTTCTTC.

This clone has just one count. The chain employs TRBV13 and TRBJ2-7; TRBD2 aligns across 12 bases. Germline CDR1 and CDR2: PRHDT and FYEKMQ (reference sequence). V shed 2 bases and J 3 bases; nucleotides not matched to a gene: 2. The CDR3 has 15 residues. CDR3 protein: CASSLLLAGGYEQYF. The CDR3 DNA reads as TGTGCCAGCAGCTTACTACTAGCGGGGGGCTACGAGCAGTACTTC.

The CDR3: CASSPGLAGDYEQYF. DNA of the CDR3: TGTGCCAGCAGCCCTGGACTAGCGGGAGACTACGAGCAGTACTTC. J is TRBJ2-7 and V is TRBV7-9; TRBD2 agrees at 13 bases. J was trimmed by 3 bases and V by 5 bases; bases with no gene match: 4. The CDR3 sequence is 15 residues long. In germline, CDR1 is SEHNR, CDR2 FQNEAQ (reference sequence).